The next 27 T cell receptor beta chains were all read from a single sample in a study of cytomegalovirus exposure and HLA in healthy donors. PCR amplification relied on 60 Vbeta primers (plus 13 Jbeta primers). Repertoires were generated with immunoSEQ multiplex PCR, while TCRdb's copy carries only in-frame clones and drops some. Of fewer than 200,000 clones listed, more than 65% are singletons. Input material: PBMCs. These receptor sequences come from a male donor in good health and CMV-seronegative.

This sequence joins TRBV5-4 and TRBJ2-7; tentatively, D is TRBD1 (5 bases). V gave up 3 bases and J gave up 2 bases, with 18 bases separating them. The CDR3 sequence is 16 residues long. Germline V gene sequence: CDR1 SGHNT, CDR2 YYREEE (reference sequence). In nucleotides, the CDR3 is TGTGCCAGCAGCTACCCCGGACATCGCCCAACCTACGAGCAGTACTTC. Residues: CASSYPGHRPTYEQYF.

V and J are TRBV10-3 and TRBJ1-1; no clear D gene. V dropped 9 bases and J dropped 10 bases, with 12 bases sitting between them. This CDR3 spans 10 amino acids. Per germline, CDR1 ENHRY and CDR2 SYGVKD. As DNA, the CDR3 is TGTGCCATTAGGAATGCGGTAGCTTTCTTT. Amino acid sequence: CAIRNAVAFF.

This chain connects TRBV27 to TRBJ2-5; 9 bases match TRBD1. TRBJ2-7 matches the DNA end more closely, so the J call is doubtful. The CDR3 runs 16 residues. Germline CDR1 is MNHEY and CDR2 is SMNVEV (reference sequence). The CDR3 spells CASSLGRDRVLYEQYF. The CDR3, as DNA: TGTGCCAGCAGTTTAGGTCGGGACAGGGTATTATACGAGCAGTACTTC.

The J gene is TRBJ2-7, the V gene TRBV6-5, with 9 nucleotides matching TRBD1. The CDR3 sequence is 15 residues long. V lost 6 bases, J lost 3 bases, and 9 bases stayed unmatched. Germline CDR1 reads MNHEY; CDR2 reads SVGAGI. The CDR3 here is CASRPNRDRVYEQYF. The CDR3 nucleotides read TGTGCCAGCAGACCAAACCGGGACAGGGTCTACGAGCAGTACTTC.

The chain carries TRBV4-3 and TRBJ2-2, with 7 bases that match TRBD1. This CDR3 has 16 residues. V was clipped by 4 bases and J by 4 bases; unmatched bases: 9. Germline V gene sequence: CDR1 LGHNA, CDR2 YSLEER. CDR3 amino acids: CASSRGTADLTGELFF. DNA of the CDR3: TGCGCCAGCAGCCGAGGGACAGCGGATCTCACCGGGGAGCTGTTTTTT.

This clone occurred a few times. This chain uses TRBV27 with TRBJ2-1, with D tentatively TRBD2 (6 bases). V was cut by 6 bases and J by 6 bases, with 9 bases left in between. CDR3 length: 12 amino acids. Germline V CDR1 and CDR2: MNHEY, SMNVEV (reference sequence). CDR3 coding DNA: TGTGCCAGCAGCTACGGGGGCAATGAGCAGTTCTTC. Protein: CASSYGGNEQFF.

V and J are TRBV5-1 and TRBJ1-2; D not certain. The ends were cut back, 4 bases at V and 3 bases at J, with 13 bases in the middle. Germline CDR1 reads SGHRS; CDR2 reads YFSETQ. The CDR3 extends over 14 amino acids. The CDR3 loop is CASSRSGLDYGYTF. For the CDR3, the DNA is TGCGCCAGCAGCCGGAGCGGTTTGGACTATGGCTACACCTTC.

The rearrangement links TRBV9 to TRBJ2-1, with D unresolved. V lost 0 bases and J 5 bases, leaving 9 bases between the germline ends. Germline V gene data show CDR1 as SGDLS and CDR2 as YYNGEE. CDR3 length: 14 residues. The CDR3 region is CASSVVSRDNEQFF. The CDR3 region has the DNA TGTGCCAGCAGCGTAGTTTCCCGGGACAATGAGCAGTTCTTC.

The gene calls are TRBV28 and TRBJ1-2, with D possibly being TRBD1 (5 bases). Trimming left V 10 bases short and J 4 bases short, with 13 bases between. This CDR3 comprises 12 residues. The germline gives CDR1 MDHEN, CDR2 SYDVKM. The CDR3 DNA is TGTGCCATGACTGTGGGGGGCTATGGCTACACCTTC. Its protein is CAMTVGGYGYTF.

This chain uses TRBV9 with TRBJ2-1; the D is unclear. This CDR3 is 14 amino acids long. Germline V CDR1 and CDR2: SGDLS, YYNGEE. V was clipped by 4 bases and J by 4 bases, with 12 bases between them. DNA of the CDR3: TGTGCCAGCAGCCCCCGCTCGCGGTACAATGAGCAGTTCTTC. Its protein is CASSPRSRYNEQFF.

Here the CDR3 DNA reads TGTGCCACCCCGACAGGGGCCCTCTATGGCTACACCTTC. This encodes CATPTGALYGYTF. This rearrangement joins TRBV28 to TRBJ1-2, with 8 bases identical to TRBD1. CDR3 length: 13 residues. With V trimmed by 10 bases and J by 4 bases, 8 bases remained unmatched. Germline CDR1 is MDHEN and CDR2 is SYDVKM.

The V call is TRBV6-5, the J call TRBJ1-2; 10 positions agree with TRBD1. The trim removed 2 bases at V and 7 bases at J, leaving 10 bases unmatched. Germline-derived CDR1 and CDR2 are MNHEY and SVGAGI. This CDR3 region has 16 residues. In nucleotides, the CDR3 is TGTGCCAGCAGTTACGATTTTCAGAGACAGGGGGCTGGCTACACCTTC. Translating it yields CASSYDFQRQGAGYTF.

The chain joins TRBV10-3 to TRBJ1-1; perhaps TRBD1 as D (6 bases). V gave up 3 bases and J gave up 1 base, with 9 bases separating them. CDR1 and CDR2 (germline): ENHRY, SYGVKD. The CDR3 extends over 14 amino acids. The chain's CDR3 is CAISDIQGNTEAFF. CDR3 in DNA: TGTGCCATCAGTGACATACAGGGGAACACTGAAGCTTTCTTT.

CDR3 region: CASSLRTGGTDTQYF. DNA of the CDR3: TGCGCCAGCAGCCTACGGACAGGGGGCACAGATACGCAGTATTTT. V gene TRBV5-1 combines with J gene TRBJ2-3; TRBD1 agrees at 9 bases. The V gene end was trimmed by 4 bases and the J gene end by 1 base; junction bases not matched to a gene: 4. Germline lookup yields CDR1 SGHRS and CDR2 YFSETQ. The CDR3 contains 15 residues.

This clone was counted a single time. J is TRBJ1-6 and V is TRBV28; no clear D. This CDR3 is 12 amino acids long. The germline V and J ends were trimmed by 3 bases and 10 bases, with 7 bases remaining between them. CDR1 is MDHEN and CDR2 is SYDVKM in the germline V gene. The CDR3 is CASSFQLSPLHF. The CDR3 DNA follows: TGTGCCAGCAGTTTCCAGTTGTCACCCCTCCACTTT.

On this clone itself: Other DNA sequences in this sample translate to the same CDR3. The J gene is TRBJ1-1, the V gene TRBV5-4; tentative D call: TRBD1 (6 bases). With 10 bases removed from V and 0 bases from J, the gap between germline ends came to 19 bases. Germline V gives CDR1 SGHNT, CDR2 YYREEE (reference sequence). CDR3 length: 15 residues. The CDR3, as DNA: TGTGCCTTCACGGGGGGGGGCTTCATGAACACTGAAGCTTTCTTT. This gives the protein CAFTGGGFMNTEAFF.

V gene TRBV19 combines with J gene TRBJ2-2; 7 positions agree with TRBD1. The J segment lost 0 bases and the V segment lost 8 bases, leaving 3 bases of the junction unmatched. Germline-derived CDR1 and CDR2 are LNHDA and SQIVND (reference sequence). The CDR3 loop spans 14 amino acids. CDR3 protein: CASGGQTNTGELFF. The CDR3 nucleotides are TGTGCCAGTGGGGGACAGACGAACACCGGGGAGCTGTTTTTT.

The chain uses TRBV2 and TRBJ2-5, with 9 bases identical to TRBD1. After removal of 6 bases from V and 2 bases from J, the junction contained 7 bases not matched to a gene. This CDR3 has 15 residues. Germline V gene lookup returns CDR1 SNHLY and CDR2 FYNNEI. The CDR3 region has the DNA TGTGCCAGCAGCCCGGGACAGGGTAAACAAGAGACCCAGTACTTC. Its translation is CASSPGQGKQETQYF.

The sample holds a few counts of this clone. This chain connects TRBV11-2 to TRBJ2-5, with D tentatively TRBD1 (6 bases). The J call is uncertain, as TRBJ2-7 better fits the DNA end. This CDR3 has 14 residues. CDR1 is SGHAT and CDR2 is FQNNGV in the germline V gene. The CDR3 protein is CASRPGTHSYEQYF. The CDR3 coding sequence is TGTGCCAGCAGACCCGGGACACACTCCTACGAGCAGTACTTC.

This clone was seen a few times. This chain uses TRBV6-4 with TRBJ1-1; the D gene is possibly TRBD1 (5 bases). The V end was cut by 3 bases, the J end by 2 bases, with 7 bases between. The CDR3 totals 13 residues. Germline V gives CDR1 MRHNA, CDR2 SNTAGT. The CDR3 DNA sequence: TGTGCCAGCAGTGAAAGGGGAAACACTGAAGCTTTCTTT. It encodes CASSERGNTEAFF.

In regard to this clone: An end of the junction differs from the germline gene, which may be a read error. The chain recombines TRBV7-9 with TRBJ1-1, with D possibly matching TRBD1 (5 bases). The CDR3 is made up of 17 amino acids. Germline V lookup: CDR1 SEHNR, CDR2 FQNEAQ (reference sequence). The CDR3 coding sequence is TGTTCCAGCAGCTTTTTCCGCAATCGGGGGTTCGGGACTGAAGCTTTCTTT. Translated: CSSSFFRNRGFGTEAFF.

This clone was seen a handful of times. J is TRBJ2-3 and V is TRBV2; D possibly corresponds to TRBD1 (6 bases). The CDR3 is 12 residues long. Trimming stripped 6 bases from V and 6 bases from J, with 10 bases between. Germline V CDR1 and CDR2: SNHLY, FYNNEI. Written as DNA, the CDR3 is TGTGCCAGCAGCCCAACAGGGGATACGCAGTATTTT. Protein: CASSPTGDTQYF.

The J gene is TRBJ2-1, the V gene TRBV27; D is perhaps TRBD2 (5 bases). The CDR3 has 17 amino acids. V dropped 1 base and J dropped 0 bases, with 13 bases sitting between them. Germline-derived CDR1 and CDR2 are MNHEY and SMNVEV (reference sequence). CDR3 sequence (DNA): TGTGCCAGCAGTTTATTTCTTACGGGGAGCTCCTACAATGAGCAGTTCTTC. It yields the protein CASSLFLTGSSYNEQFF.

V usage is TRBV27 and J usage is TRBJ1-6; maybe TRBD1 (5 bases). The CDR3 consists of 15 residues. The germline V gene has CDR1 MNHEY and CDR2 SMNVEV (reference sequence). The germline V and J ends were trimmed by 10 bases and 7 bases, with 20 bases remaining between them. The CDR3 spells CATRNLDMENSPLHF. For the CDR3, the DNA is TGTGCCACCCGAAATCTGGACATGGAGAATTCACCCCTCCACTTT.

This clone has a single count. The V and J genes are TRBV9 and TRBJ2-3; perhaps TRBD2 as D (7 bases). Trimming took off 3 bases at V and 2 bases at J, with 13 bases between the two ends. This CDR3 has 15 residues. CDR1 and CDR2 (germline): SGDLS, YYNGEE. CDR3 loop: CASSARGQFTDTQYF. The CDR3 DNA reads TGTGCCAGCAGCGCGCGGGGGCAATTCACAGATACGCAGTATTTT.

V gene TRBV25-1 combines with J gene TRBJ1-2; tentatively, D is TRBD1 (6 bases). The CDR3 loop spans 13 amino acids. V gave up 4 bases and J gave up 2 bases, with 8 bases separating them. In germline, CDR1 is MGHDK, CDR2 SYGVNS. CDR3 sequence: CASSGGPNYGYTF. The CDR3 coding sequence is TGTGCCAGCAGTGGGGGGCCCAACTATGGCTACACCTTC.

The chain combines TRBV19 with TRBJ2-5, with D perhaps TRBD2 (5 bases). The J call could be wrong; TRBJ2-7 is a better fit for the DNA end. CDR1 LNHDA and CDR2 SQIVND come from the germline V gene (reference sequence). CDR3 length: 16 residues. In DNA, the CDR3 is TGTGCCAGTAGTATATCGAACTTAGGGAGCTCCTACGAGCAGTACTTC. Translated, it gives CASSISNLGSSYEQYF.